This T cell receptor (beta chain) was observed in a study of liver allograft versus peripheral blood T cells. Background on the study: Comparing T cell receptor repertoires in transplanted livers with those in recipients' peripheral blood was part of the design. Study conclusions and caveats: Reported data describe T cell receptor repertoires within liver allografts as differing from those in peripheral blood.

TCRdb reprocessed the reads via MiXCR and lists one record per CDR3 protein. The sample yields about 13,000 distinct CDR3 sequences, under 20% seen once. A few counts support this clonotype. Its antigen remains unidentified. Germline assignment: CDR1 DFQATT and CDR2 SNEGSKA (reference sequence). The V end lost 5 bases, the J end lost 6 bases, and 13 bases lay between the germline ends. The CDR3 is made up of 12 amino acids. The rearrangement uses TRBV20-1 and TRBJ1-1, with a possible D match to TRBD1 (5 bases). The source of this sequence is a human patient who had a liver transplant. Some T cells may be supplied by the graft donor. The CDR3 region has the DNA TGCAGTGCTCCCAACCGGGGCCCTGAAGCTTTCTTT. Protein sequence: CSAPNRGPEAFF.